The sample holds one count of the clone carrying this TCR beta chain. The CDR3 runs 16 residues. Germline CDR1 reads WNHNN; CDR2 reads SYGVQD (reference sequence). With V trimmed by 3 bases and J by 5 bases, 5 bases remained unmatched. This sample is part of a study of blood T cell repertoires in COVID-19. Repertoires were generated with immunoSEQ multiplex PCR, while TCRdb's copy carries only in-frame clones and drops some. The sample includes more than 300,000 clones, roughly 90% of them seen just once. The sequenced material came from PBMCs or T cells enriched from blood (not recorded which). This receptor was obtained from a woman between 40 and 50 years old who had been exposed to COVID-19. V gene TRBV10-1 combines with J gene TRBJ2-1; 12 nucleotides agree with TRBD2. The CDR3 coding sequence is TGCGCCAGCAGTGACAGACTAGCGGGGGCCCACAATGAGCAGTTCTTC. Translating it yields CASSDRLAGAHNEQFF.